This TCR beta chain was sequenced in a study of identical twins. A universal primer site came from template switching; cDNA carried unique molecular identifiers. TCRdb independently ran MiXCR on the 5' RACE reads; one entry per CDR3 protein. The sample consists of some 1,700,000 distinct CDR3 sequences, about 31% of them appearing once. The germline CDR1 and CDR2 sequences are DFQATT and SNEGSKA (reference sequence). This CDR3 spans 15 amino acids. V lost 2 bases to trimming and J lost 0 bases, with 11 bases between them. The table lists this clonotype with a few counts. Sequences were obtained from cord blood. J is TRBJ2-4 and V is TRBV20-1; D might be TRBD1 (5 bases). The receptor was isolated from a newborn girl in good health. The CDR3 reads CSARLGQLAKNIQYF. CDR3 coding DNA: TGCAGTGCTAGATTGGGGCAACTAGCCAAAAACATTCAGTACTTC.